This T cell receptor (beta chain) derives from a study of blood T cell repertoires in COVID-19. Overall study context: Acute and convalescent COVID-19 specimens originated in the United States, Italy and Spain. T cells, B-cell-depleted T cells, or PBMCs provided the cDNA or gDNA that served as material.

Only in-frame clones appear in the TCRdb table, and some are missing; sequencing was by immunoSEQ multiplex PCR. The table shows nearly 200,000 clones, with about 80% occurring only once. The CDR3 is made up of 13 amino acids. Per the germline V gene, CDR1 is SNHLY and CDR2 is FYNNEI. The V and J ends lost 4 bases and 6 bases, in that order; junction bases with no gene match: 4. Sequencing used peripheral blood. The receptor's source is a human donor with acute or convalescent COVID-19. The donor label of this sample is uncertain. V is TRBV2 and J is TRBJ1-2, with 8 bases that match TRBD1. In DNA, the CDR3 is TGTGCCAGCAGTGCCCAGGGGGCGGATGGCTACACCTTC. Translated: CASSAQGADGYTF.